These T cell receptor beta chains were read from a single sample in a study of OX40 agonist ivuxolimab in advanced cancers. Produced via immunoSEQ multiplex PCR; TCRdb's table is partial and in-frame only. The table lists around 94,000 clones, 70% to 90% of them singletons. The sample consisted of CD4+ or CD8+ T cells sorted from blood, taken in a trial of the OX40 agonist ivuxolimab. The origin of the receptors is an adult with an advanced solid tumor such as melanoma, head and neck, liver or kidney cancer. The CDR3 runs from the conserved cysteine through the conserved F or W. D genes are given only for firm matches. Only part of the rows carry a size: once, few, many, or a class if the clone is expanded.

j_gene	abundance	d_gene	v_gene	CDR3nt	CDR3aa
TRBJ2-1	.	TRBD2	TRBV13	TGTGCCAGCAGCCCTCCCTTTTTGGACAGGGTGACTAGCGGGAGGGCCGCGGCCTACAATGAGCAGTTCTTC	CASSPPFLDRVTSGRAAAYNEQFF
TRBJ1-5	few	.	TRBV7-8	TGTGCCAGCAGCTCCCTTCAGGGTGCAAATCAGCCCCAGCATTTT	CASSSLQGANQPQHF
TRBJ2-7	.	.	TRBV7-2	TGTGCCAGCAGCTCAAGGCTGGGAGTCCCCGGCGAGCAGTACTTC	CASSSRLGVPGEQYF
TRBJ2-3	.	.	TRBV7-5	TGTGCCAGAAGCTTAGCCACGGACAGCGAAAAAAGCACAGATACGCAGTATTTT	CARSLATDSEKSTDTQYF
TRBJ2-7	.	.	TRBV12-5	TGTGCTAGTGGTACCCCCGACAGGTACTACGAGCAGTACTTC	CASGTPDRYYEQYF
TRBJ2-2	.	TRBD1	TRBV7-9	TGTGCCAGCGAAAGGGGGCCGGGCACCGGGGAGCTGTTTTTT	CASERGPGTGELFF
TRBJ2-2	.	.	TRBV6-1	TGTGCCAGCAGTGAAGCCCCCAGGGTAGGGAACACCGGGGAGCTGTTTTTT	CASSEAPRVGNTGELFF
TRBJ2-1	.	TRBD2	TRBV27	TGTGCCAGCACGTCACTAGCGGACCTCTACAATGAGCAGTTCTTC	CASTSLADLYNEQFF
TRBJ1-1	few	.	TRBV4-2	TGTGCCAGCAGCCAAGTAATAGGCAGAGAAGCTTTCTTT	CASSQVIGREAFF
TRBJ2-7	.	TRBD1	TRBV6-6	TGTGCCAGCAGATCCACGGGACAGGTTCTCTACGAGCAGTACTTC	CASRSTGQVLYEQYF
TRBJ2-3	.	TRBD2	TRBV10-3	TGTGCCATCAGTGAAGGGACTAGCGGTTTTACGCAGTATTTT	CAISEGTSGFTQYF
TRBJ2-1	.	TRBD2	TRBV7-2	TGTGCCAGCAGCTTAGGTGTACTAGCGGGAGATGAGCAGTTCTTC	CASSLGVLAGDEQFF
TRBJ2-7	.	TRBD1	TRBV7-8	TGTGCCAGCAGACCCGGGACAGGGGTCGACGAGCAGTACTTC	CASRPGTGVDEQYF
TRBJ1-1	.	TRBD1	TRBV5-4	TGTGCCAGCAGCCGGGTGCAGGGACAGAAGAACACTGAAGCTTTCTTT	CASSRVQGQKNTEAFF
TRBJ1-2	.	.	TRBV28	TGTGCCAGCATCCAGGGAGGGGTATCGGACTATGGCTACACCTTC	CASIQGGVSDYGYTF
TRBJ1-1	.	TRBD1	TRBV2	TGTGCCAGCGCCTCAGGGGGGCTTGAAGCTTTCTTT	CASASGGLEAFF
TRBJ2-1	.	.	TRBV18	TGTGCCAGCTCACCAGGTGACAGGACGTACAATGAGCAGTTCTTC	CASSPGDRTYNEQFF
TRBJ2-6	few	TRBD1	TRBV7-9	TGTGCCAGCACCCAAGGGGGCGCTGGGGCCAACGTCCTGACTTTC	CASTQGGAGANVLTF
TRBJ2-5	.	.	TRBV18	TGTGCCAGCTCACCACCGCTCGGGGGAGAGACCCAGTACTTC	CASSPPLGGETQYF
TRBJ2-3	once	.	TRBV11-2	TGTGCCAGCAGCCGTTCCCCGACGGCCGGCGCGGATACGCAGTATTTT	CASSRSPTAGADTQYF
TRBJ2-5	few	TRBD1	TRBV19	TGTGCCAGTACGCCCGGGACAGGGGGATGGGAGACCCAGTACTTC	CASTPGTGGWETQYF
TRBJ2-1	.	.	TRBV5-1	TGCGCCAGCAGCTTGACGACGGGCTCCTACAATGAGCAGTTCTTC	CASSLTTGSYNEQFF
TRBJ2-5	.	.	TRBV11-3	TGTGCCAGCAGCTTGGGTCCTTCGGAGACCCAGTACTTC	CASSLGPSETQYF
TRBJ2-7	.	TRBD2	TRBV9	TGTGCCAGCAGCGCCAGACTAGCGGCCAGCTCCTACGAGCAGTACTTC	CASSARLAASSYEQYF
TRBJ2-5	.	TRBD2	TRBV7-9	TGTGCCAGCAGCGGGGGACTAGCGGGAGAAGAGACCCAGTACTTC	CASSGGLAGEETQYF
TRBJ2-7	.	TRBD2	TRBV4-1	TGCGCCAGCAGCCAAGAGTCGGGGGGTCAGGGCTGGTCCGAGCAGTACTTC	CASSQESGGQGWSEQYF
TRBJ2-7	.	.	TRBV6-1	TGTGCCAGCAGTGATTCGGGACCCTACGAGCAGTACTTC	CASSDSGPYEQYF
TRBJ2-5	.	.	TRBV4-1	TGCGCCAGCAAGGCTCAAGGGGGAGAGACCCAGTACTTC	CASKAQGGETQYF
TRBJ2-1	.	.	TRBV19	TGTGCCAGTAGTATACTAAGACGTTCCTCCTACAATGAGCAGTTCTTC	CASSILRRSSYNEQFF
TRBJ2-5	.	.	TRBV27	TGTGCCAGCAGTCCCTACTCGGGGGAGACCCAGTACTTC	CASSPYSGETQYF
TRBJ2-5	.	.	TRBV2	TGTGCCAGCAGTGATGTCCCCCAGGGAACGGAGACCCAGTACTTC	CASSDVPQGTETQYF
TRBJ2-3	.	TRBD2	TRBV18	TGTGCCAGCTCACCACAAGCGGGACTTGCAGATACGCAGTATTTT	CASSPQAGLADTQYF
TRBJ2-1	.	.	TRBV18	TGTGCCAGCTCACCGGGGCGGTCCTACAATGAGCAGTTCTTC	CASSPGRSYNEQFF
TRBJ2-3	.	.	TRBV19	TGTGCCAGTAGTATAGGTCCCGACAGCTATACGCAGTATTTT	CASSIGPDSYTQYF
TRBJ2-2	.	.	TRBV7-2	TGTGCCAGCAGCTTATTGGAGGGGGCGGGGACCGGGGAGCTGTTTTTT	CASSLLEGAGTGELFF
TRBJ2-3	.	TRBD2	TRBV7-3	TGTGCCAGCAGCCCGAACTTACTAGCGGGAGGGCCGACAGATACGCAGTATTTT	CASSPNLLAGGPTDTQYF
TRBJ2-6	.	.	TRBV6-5	TGTGCCAGCAGTTATGTGTCCGGGGCCAACGTCCTGACTTTC	CASSYVSGANVLTF
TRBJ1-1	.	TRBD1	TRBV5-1	TGCGCCAGCGGGAGACAGGGACACGACACTGAAGCTTTCTTT	CASGRQGHDTEAFF
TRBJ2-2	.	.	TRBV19	TGTGCCAGTAGTCCCACAGACACGAACACCGGGGAGCTGTTTTTT	CASSPTDTNTGELFF
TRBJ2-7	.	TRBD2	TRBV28	TGTGCCAGCAGACTGGGACTAGCGGGAGGCGAGCAGTACTTC	CASRLGLAGGEQYF
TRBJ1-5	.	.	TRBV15	TGTGCCACCAGCAGAGTTGGGCACCCCCTGCATTTT	CATSRVGHPLHF
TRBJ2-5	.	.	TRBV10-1	TGCGCCAGCAGCGACCCGGGGCAGACTCAGGAGACCCAGTACTTC	CASSDPGQTQETQYF
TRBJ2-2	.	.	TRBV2	TGTGCCAGCAGTGTCGACAGTTGGGCGCTGTTTTTT	CASSVDSWALFF
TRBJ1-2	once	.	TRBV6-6	TGTGCCAGCACCGCGGAGAACTATGGCTACACCTTC	CASTAENYGYTF
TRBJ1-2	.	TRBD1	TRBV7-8	TGTGCCAGCAGCTTAGAACAGGGGGATTATGGCTACACCTTC	CASSLEQGDYGYTF
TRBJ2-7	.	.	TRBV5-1	TGCGCCAGCAGCCAGAGATCCGTCTTCTACGAGCAGTACTTC	CASSQRSVFYEQYF
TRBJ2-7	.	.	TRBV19	TGTGCCACCAGAGACCGGGACGGATCCTACGAGCAGTACTTC	CATRDRDGSYEQYF
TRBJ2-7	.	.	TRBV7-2	TGTGCCAGCAGCTTTAGGGACAACTCCTACGAGCAGTACTTC	CASSFRDNSYEQYF
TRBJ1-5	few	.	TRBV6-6	TGTGCCAGCAAGTCCGATCAGCCCCAGCATTTT	CASKSDQPQHF
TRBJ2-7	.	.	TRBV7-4	TGTGCCAGCACCTCCGCACACGGGGCCTACGAGCAGTACTTC	CASTSAHGAYEQYF
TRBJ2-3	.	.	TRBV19	TGTGCCAGTAGTATAGATCTGGCGTTTGGCACAGATACGCAGTATTTT	CASSIDLAFGTDTQYF
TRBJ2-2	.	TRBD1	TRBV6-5	TGTGCCAGCAGTTACTCAGAGGGGGCGGGCACCGGGGAGCTGTTTTTT	CASSYSEGAGTGELFF
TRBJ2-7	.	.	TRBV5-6	TGTGCCAGCAGCTTAGCCGCCTACGAGCAGTACTTC	CASSLAAYEQYF